Listed below are T cell receptor beta chains from one sample, sequenced in a study of blood T cell repertoires in COVID-19. Sequencing was performed with immunoSEQ multiplex PCR; in TCRdb, only in-frame clones are kept and a portion is missing. The table has roughly 36,000 clones, around 85% seen once; the top ten hold approximately 6.3%. Sequencing was carried out using peripheral blood. The receptors stem from a man between 60 and 75 years old with active COVID-19. Both conserved end residues are part of each CDR3. Each record gives: D gene, clone size, V gene, J gene, CDR3 protein, CDR3 DNA. D genes are given only for firm matches. Size is stated for part of the rows, as once, few or many counts, or as a class when the clone is expanded.

>-|-|TRBV5-1|TRBJ1-5
CASSLSGDQPQHF
TGCGCCAGCAGCTTGTCAGGGGATCAGCCCCAGCATTTT
>TRBD2|-|TRBV6-5|TRBJ2-1
CASRRESTYNEQFF
TGTGCCAGCAGGCGGGAGAGCACCTACAATGAGCAGTTCTTC
>TRBD2|-|TRBV20-1|TRBJ2-4
CSASSSGSSLGNIQYF
TGCAGTGCTAGTTCTAGCGGGAGTTCATTGGGAAACATTCAGTACTTC
>TRBD1|-|TRBV10-3|TRBJ1-2
CAISGQDLGGYTF
TGTGCCATCAGCGGACAGGATCTGGGAGGCTACACCTTC
>TRBD2|-|TRBV11-2|TRBJ2-7
CASSFPTSGRASYEQYF
TGTGCCAGCAGCTTCCCCACTAGCGGGAGGGCCTCCTACGAGCAGTACTTC
>TRBD2|once|TRBV4-2|TRBJ2-7
CASSQGSGTSGSYEQYF
TGTGCCAGCAGCCAAGGTTCTGGGACTAGCGGGAGCTACGAGCAGTACTTC
>-|-|TRBV24-1|TRBJ1-5
CATSDRGGISNQPQHF
TGTGCCACCAGTGATAGGGGAGGGATCAGCAATCAGCCCCAGCATTTT
>-|-|TRBV7-9|TRBJ2-7
CASSRQGIGSYEQYF
TGTGCCAGCAGCAGGCAGGGCATTGGCTCCTACGAGCAGTACTTC
>TRBD2|-|TRBV9|TRBJ2-3
CASSSSGTSDTQYF
TGTGCCAGCAGTAGTAGCGGGACCTCGGATACGCAGTATTTT
>-|-|TRBV15|TRBJ2-1
CATSPGLHYNEQFF
TGTGCCACCAGCCCGGGACTTCACTACAATGAGCAGTTCTTC
>TRBD2|once|TRBV2|TRBJ2-3
CASSEAGSGRAMSTDTQYF
TGTGCCAGCAGTGAAGCGGGAAGCGGGAGGGCCATGAGCACAGATACGCAGTATTTT
>TRBD2|-|TRBV18|TRBJ2-1
CASSRGIAGDNEQFF
TGTGCCAGCTCACGTGGTATAGCGGGAGACAATGAGCAGTTCTTC
>-|-|TRBV6-1|TRBJ2-2
CASSDPRGGANTGELFF
TGTGCCAGCAGTGACCCTCGGGGCGGGGCGAACACCGGGGAGCTGTTTTTT
>TRBD2|-|TRBV9|TRBJ2-1
CASSAERGSYNEQFF
TGTGCCAGCAGCGCTGAGCGGGGCTCCTACAATGAGCAGTTCTTC
>-|-|TRBV7-2|TRBJ2-3
CASTTHKAGTQYF
TGTGCCAGCACGACCCATAAAGCGGGTACGCAGTATTTT
>TRBD1|-|TRBV6-5|TRBJ1-1
CASSRYRGNTEAFF
TGTGCCAGCAGCCGCTACAGGGGGAACACTGAAGCTTTCTTT
>TRBD2|-|TRBV6-1|TRBJ2-1
CASSEGVAGISYNEQFF
TGTGCCAGCAGTGAAGGGGTAGCGGGGATATCCTACAATGAGCAGTTCTTC
>TRBD2|-|TRBV15|TRBJ2-7
CATRAERENTYEQYF
TGTGCCACCAGGGCCGAGCGGGAGAACACCTACGAGCAGTACTTC
>-|-|TRBV4-2|TRBJ2-1
CASSQARLGYNEQFF
TGTGCCAGCAGCCAAGCCCGACTAGGCTACAATGAGCAGTTCTTC
>TRBD2|-|TRBV7-3|TRBJ2-3
CASSLLTSGSGSTDTQYF
TGTGCCAGCAGCTTACTGACTAGCGGGAGTGGAAGCACAGATACGCAGTATTTT
>TRBD2|-|TRBV5-1|TRBJ2-3
CASSSLRVSGRLGTDTQYF
TGCGCCAGCAGCTCCCTTCGGGTTAGCGGGAGATTAGGAACAGATACGCAGTATTTT
>TRBD2|-|TRBV7-3|TRBJ2-1
CASSPGAGGKNEQFF
TGTGCCAGCAGCCCGGGAGCGGGAGGGAAAAATGAGCAGTTCTTC
>-|once|TRBV6-5|TRBJ1-1
CASRIDSAMNTEAFF
TGTGCCAGCAGGATAGACAGCGCCATGAACACTGAAGCTTTCTTT
>-|-|TRBV9|TRBJ1-6
CASSVDPQRGSPLHF
TGTGCCAGCAGCGTAGATCCCCAGAGAGGTTCACCCCTCCACTTT
>-|-|TRBV28|TRBJ1-1
CASSFGERTEAFF
TGTGCCAGCAGTTTCGGGGAACGCACTGAAGCTTTCTTT
>-|-|TRBV11-2|TRBJ2-4
CASSSGLANIQYF
TGTGCCAGCAGCTCTGGACTTGCAAACATTCAGTACTTC
>-|-|TRBV7-6|TRBJ2-5
CASSFGAANNPGETQYF
TGTGCCAGCAGCTTCGGAGCGGCGAATAACCCGGGCGAGACCCAGTACTTC
>TRBD2|-|TRBV24-1|TRBJ2-1
CATSDFPSGRYNEQFF
TGTGCCACCAGTGATTTTCCCAGCGGGAGGTACAATGAGCAGTTCTTC
>TRBD1|-|TRBV19|TRBJ1-5
CASRQDRDSNQPQHF
TGTGCCAGTAGGCAGGACAGGGATAGCAATCAGCCCCAGCATTTT
>-|-|TRBV6-2/TRBV6-3|TRBJ2-5
CASSLVPGNQETQYF
TGTGCCAGCAGCCTTGTTCCCGGGAATCAAGAGACCCAGTACTTC
>TRBD2|-|TRBV4-2|TRBJ2-1
CASSPTSGSSQGDEQFF
TGTGCCAGCAGCCCTACTAGCGGGAGTTCCCAGGGCGATGAGCAGTTCTTC
>-|-|TRBV3-1/TRBV3-2|TRBJ2-7
CASKGAYEQYF
TGTGCCAGCAAGGGGGCCTACGAGCAGTACTTC
>TRBD2|once|TRBV2|TRBJ2-7
CASRGGLAGAGYEQYF
TGTGCCAGCAGGGGAGGACTAGCGGGAGCGGGTTACGAGCAGTACTTC
>-|-|TRBV5-1|TRBJ1-2
CASSLSGGYGYTF
TGCGCCAGCAGCTTGTCCGGGGGCTATGGCTACACCTTC
>-|-|TRBV28|TRBJ2-2
CASSPGVMNTGELFF
TGTGCCAGCAGTCCGGGGGTTATGAACACCGGGGAGCTGTTTTTT
>-|few|TRBV18|TRBJ2-5
CASSRSEQETQYF
TGTGCCAGCTCACGTTCCGAGCAAGAGACCCAGTACTTC